This T cell receptor beta chain was identified in a study of blood T cell repertoires in COVID-19. Study summary: Acute-phase and convalescent COVID-19 samples originated in the United States, Italy and Spain. From T cells, B-cell-depleted T cells, or PBMCs came the material, which was cDNA or gDNA.

Germline CDR1 SGHVS, CDR2 FNYEAQ. The germline V and J ends were trimmed by 3 bases and 7 bases, with 10 bases remaining between them. The CDR3 spans 14 residues. Generated by immunoSEQ multiplex PCR, the TCRdb table keeps only in-frame clones and is missing some. There are more than 55,000 clones in the sample; around three quarters occur only once, and 30% to 40% lies in the top ten. This sequence originates from a human donor in a cohort sampled during active COVID-19. Source material: peripheral blood. V gene TRBV7-6 combines with J gene TRBJ1-6, with D possibly being TRBD1 (6 bases). This CDR3 reads CASSLKGGNSPLHF. The CDR3, as DNA: TGTGCCAGCAGCTTGAAGGGGGGGAATTCACCCCTCCACTTT.